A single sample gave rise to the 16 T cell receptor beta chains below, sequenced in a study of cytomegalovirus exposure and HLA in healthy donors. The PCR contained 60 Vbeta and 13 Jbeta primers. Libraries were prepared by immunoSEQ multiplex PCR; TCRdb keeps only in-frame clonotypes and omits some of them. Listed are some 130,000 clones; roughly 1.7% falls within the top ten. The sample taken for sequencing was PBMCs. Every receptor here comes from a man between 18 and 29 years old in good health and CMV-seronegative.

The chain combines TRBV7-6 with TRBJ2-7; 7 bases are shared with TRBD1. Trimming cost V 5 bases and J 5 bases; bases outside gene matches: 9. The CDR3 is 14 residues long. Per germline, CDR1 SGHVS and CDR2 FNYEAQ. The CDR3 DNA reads TGTGCCAGCAGCCCCAGACAGGGAAAAGACGAGCAGTACTTC. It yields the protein CASSPRQGKDEQYF.

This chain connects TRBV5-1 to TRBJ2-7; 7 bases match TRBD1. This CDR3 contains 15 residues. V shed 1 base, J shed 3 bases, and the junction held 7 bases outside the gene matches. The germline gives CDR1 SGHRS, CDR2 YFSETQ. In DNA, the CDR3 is TGCGCCAGCAGCTTGTACCGGACAGGAGGCTACGAGCAGTACTTC. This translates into CASSLYRTGGYEQYF.

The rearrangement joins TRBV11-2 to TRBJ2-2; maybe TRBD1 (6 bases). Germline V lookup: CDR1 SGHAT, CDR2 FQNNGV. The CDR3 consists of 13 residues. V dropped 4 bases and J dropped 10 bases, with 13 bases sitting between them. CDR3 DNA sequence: TGTGCCAGCAGCTATCAGGGGATTTCGGAGCTGTTTTTT. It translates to CASSYQGISELFF.

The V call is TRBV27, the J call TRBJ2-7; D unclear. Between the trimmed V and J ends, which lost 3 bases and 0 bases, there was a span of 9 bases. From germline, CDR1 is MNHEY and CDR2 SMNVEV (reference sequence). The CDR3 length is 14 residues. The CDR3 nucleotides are TGTGCCAGCAGTTTCTACCCTAGCTCCTACGAGCAGTACTTC. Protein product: CASSFYPSSYEQYF.

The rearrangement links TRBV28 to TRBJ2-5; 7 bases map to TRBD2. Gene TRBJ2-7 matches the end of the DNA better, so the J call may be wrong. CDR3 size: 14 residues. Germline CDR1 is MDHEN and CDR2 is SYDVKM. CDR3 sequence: CASRGGGAPYEQYF. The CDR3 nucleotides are TGTGCCAGCAGGGGGGGAGGGGCCCCTTACGAGCAGTACTTC.

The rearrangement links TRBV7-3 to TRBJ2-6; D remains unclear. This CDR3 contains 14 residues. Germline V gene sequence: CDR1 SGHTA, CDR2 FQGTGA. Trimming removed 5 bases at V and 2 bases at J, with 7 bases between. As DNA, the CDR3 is TGTGCCAGCAGCCCGTCGGCTGGGGCCAACGTCCTGACTTTC. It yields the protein CASSPSAGANVLTF.

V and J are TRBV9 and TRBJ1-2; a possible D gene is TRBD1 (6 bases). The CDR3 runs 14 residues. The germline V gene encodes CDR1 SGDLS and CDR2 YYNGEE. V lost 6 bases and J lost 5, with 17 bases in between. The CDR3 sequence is CASNRDTDIYGYTF. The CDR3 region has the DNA TGTGCCAGCAACCGGGACACGGATATTTATGGCTACACCTTC.

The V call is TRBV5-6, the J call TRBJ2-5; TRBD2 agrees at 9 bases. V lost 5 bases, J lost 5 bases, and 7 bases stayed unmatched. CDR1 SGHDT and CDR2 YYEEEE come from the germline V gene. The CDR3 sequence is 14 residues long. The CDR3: CASSHSGSGETQYF. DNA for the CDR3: TGTGCCAGCAGTCATAGCGGGAGTGGGGAGACCCAGTACTTC.

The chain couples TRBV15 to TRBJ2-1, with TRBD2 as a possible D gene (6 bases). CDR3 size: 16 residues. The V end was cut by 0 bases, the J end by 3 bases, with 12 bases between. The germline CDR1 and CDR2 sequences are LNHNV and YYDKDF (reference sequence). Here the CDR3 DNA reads TGTGCCACCAGCAGAGATGGGGCGGGGATCTACAATGAGCAGTTCTTC. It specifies CATSRDGAGIYNEQFF.

This CDR3 reads CASSPDGTGKTQYF. Written as DNA, the CDR3 is TGTGCCAGCAGCCCCGACGGGACTGGTAAGACCCAGTACTTC. This rearrangement joins TRBV9 to TRBJ2-5; D is possibly TRBD2 (6 bases). The CDR3 runs 14 residues. CDR1 is SGDLS, CDR2 YYNGEE, per germline. Trimming left V 4 bases short and J 6 bases short, with 16 bases between.

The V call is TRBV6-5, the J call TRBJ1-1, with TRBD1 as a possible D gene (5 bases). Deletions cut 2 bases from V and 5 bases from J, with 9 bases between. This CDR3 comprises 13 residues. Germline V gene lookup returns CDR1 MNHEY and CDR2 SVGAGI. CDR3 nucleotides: TGTGCCAGCAGTTACCGGGGGGGTACTGAAGCTTTCTTT. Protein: CASSYRGGTEAFF.

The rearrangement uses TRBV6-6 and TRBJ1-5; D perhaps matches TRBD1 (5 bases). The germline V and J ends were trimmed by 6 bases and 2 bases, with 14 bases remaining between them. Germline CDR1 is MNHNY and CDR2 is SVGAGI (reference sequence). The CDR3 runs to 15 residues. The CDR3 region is CASRILQVGNQPQHF. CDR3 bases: TGTGCCAGCAGGATTTTACAGGTCGGCAATCAGCCCCAGCATTTT.

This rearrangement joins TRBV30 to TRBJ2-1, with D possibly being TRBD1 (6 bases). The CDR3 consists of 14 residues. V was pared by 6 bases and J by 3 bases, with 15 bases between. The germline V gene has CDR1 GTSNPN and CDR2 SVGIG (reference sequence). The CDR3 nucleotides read TGTGCCTGTTGGGCACAGGGTTTCTACAATGAGCAGTTCTTC. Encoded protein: CACWAQGFYNEQFF. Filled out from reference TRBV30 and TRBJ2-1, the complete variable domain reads SQTIHQWPATLVQPVGSPLSLECTVEGTSNPNLYWYRQAAGRGLQLLFYSVGIGQISSEVPQNLSASRPQDRQFILSSKKLLLSDSGFYLCACWAQGFYNEQFFGPGTRLTVL.

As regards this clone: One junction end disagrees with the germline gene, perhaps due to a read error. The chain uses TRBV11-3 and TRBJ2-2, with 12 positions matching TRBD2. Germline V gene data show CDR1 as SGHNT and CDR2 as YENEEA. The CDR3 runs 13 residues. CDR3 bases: TGTGCCAGCAGCCCCGGGACTAGCGGGCAGCTGTTTTTT. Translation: CASSPGTSGQLFF.

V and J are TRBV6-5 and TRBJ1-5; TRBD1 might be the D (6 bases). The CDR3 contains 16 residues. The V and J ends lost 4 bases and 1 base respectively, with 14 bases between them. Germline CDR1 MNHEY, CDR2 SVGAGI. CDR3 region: CASSSRAGESNQPQHF. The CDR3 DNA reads TGTGCCAGCAGTTCACGTGCAGGGGAGAGCAATCAGCCCCAGCATTTT.

CDR3 region: CATGGLAGDQAYNEQFF. The CDR3 DNA follows: TGTGCCACCGGAGGACTAGCGGGAGATCAAGCCTACAATGAGCAGTTCTTC. V usage is TRBV4-2 and J usage is TRBJ2-1; 13 nucleotides line up with TRBD2. This CDR3 comprises 17 residues. Germline trimming cut 10 bases from V and 2 bases from J; bases unmatched to any gene: 11. Germline loops: CDR1 LGHNA, CDR2 YNFKEQ.